This T cell receptor beta chain was recorded in a study of blood T cell repertoires in COVID-19. The CDR3 is made up of 16 amino acids. Per the germline V gene, CDR1 is MGHDK and CDR2 is SYGVNS. Trimming removed 4 bases from V and 2 bases from J, with 17 bases in between. Assay used: immunoSEQ multiplex PCR; TCRdb lists only in-frame clones, some missing. Altogether approximately 300,000 clones are present, more than 70% being singletons, with the ten largest covering approximately 6.5%. J is TRBJ1-2 and V is TRBV25-1; possibly TRBD1 for D (5 bases). Sequenced: peripheral blood. The TCR comes from a man between 18 and 29 years old who had recovered from COVID-19. The CDR3: CASSVSGGKLNYGYTF. The CDR3 DNA sequence: TGTGCCAGCAGTGTAAGTGGGGGGAAGTTGAACTATGGCTACACCTTC.